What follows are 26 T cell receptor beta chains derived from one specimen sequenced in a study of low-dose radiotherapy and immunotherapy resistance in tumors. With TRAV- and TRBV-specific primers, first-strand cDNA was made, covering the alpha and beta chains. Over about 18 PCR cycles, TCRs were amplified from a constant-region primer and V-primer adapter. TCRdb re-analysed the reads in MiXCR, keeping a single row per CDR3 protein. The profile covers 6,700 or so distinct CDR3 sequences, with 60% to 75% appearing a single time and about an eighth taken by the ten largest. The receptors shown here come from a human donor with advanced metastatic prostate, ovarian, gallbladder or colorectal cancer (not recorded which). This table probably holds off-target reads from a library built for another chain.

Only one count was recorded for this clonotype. CDR3 sequence reads: CASSSGPKTGFENTEAFF. The CDR3 nucleotides are TGTGCCAGCAGTTCGGGCCCCAAAACAGGGTTCGAGAACACTGAAGCTTTCTTT. The chain is built from TRBV27 and TRBJ1-1; a possible D gene is TRBD1 (6 bases). The germline gives CDR1 MNHEY, CDR2 SMNVEV (reference sequence). The CDR3 runs to 18 residues. Trimming stripped 4 bases from V and 1 base from J, with 22 bases between.

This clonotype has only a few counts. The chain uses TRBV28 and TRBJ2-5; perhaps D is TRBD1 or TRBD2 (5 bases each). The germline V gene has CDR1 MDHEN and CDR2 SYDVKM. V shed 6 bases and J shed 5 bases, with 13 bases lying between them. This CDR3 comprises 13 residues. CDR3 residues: CASRSSGTETQYF. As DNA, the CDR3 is TGTGCCAGCAGGTCCTCGGGGACGGAGACCCAGTACTTC. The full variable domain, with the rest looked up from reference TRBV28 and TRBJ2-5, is DVKVTQSSRYLVKRTGEKVFLECVQDMDHENMFWYRQDPGLGLRLIYFSYDVKMKEKGDIPEGYSVSREKKERFSLILESASTNQTSMYLCASRSSGTETQYFGPGTRLLVL.

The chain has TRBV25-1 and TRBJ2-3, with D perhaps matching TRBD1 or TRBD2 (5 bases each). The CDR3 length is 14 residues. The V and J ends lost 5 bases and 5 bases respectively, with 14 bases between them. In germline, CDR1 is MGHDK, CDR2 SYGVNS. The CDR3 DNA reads TGTGCCAGCAGTTACCGGGACCACATAGATACGCAGTATTTT. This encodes CASSYRDHIDTQYF. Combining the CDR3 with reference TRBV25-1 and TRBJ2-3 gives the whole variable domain EADIYQTPRYLVIGTGKKITLECSQTMGHDKMYWYQQDPGMELHLIHYSYGVNSTEKGDLSSESTVSRIRTEHFPLTLESARPSHTSQYLCASSYRDHIDTQYFGPGTRLTVL.

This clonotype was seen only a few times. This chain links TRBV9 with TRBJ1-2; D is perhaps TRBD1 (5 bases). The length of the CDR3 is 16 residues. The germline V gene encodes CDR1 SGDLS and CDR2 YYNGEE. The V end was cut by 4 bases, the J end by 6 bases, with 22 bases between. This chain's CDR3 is CASSPTTWGGSNGYTF. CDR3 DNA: TGTGCCAGCAGCCCCACTACATGGGGGGGAAGTAATGGCTACACCTTC.

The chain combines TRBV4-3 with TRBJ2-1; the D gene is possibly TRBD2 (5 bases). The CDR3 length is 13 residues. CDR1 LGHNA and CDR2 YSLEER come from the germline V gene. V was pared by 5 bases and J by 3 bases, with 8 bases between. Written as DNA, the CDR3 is TGCGCCAGCAGCTCCCGGGACTACAATGAGCAGTTCTTC. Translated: CASSSRDYNEQFF.

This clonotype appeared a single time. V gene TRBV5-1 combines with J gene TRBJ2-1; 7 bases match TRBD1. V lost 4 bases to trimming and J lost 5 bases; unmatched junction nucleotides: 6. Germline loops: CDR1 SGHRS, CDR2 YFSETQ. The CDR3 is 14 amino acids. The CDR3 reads CASSLGDSHNEQFF. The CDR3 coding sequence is TGCGCCAGCAGCCTCGGGGACAGTCACAATGAGCAGTTCTTC.

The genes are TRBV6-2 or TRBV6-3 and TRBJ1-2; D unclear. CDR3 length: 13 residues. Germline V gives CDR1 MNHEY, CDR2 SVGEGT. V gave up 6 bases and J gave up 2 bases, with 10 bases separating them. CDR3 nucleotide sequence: TGTGCCAGCAGGCCTGACGGAAACTATGGCTACACCTTC. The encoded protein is CASRPDGNYGYTF.

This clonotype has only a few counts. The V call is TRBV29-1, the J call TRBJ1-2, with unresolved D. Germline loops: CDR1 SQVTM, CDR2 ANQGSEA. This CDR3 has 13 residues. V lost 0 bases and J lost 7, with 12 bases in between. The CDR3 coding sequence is TGCAGCGTTGAAGAACAAGGTTTTGGTGGCTACACCTTC. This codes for CSVEEQGFGGYTF.

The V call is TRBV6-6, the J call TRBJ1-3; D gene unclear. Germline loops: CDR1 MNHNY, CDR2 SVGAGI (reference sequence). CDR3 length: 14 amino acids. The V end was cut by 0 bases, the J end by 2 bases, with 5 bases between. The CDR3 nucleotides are TGTGCCAGCAGTTACTCAGAAACTGGAAACACCATATATTTT. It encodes CASSYSETGNTIYF.

The CDR3 loop is CSARGVEQGYEQYF. CDR3 DNA: TGCAGTGCTAGAGGCGTGGAACAGGGATACGAGCAGTACTTC. The gene calls are TRBV20-1 and TRBJ2-7, with D tentatively TRBD1 (6 bases). Germline values: CDR1 DFQATT, CDR2 SNEGSKA (reference sequence). The CDR3 loop spans 14 amino acids. V gave up 1 base and J gave up 4 bases, with 14 bases separating them.

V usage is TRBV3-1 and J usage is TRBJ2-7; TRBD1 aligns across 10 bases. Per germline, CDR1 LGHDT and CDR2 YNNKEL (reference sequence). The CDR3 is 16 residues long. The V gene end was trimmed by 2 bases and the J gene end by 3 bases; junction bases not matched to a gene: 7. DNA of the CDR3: TGTGCCAGCAGCCAATCAATGGGACAGGGGTTCTACGAGCAGTACTTC. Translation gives CASSQSMGQGFYEQYF.

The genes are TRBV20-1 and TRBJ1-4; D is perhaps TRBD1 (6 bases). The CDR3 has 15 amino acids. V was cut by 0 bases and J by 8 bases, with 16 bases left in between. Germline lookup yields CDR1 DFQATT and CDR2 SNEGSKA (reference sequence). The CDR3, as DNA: TGCAGTGCTAGAGATCCGAGCAGGGGTGAGGAAAAACTGTTTTTT. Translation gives CSARDPSRGEEKLFF.

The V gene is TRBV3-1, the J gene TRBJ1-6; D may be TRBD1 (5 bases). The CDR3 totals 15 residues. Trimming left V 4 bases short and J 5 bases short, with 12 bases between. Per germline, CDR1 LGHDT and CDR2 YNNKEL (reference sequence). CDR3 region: CASSREDIDNSPLHF. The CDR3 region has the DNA TGTGCCAGCAGCCGAGAGGACATAGATAATTCACCCCTCCACTTT.

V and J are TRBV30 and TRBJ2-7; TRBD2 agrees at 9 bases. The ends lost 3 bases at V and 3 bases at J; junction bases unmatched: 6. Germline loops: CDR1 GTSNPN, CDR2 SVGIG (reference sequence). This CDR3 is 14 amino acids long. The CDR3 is CAWSAGLAGYEQYF. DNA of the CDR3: TGTGCCTGGAGCGCGGGACTAGCAGGCTACGAGCAGTACTTC.

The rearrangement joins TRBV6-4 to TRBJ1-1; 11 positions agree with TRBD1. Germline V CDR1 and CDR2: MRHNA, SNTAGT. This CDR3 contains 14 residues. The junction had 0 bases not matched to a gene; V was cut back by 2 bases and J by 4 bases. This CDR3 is CASSDGTGGTEAFF. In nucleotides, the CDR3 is TGTGCCAGCAGTGACGGGACAGGGGGCACTGAAGCTTTCTTT.

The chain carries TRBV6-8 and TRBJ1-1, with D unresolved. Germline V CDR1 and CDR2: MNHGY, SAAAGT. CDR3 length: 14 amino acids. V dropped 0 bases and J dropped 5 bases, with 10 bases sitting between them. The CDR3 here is CASSYSLGLTEAFF. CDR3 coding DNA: TGTGCCAGCAGTTACTCGTTGGGGTTGACTGAAGCTTTCTTT.

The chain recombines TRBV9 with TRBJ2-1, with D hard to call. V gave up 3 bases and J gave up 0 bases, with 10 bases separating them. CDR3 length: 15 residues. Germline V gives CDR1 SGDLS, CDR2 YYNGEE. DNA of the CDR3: TGTGCCAGCAGCGGACTTACGAGCTCCTACAATGAGCAGTTCTTC. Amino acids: CASSGLTSSYNEQFF. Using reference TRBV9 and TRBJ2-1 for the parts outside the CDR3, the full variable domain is DSGVTQTPKHLITATGQRVTLRCSPRSGDLSVYWYQQSLDQGLQFLIQYYNGEERAKGNILERFSAQQFPDLHSELNLSSLELGDSALYFCASSGLTSSYNEQFFGPGTRLTVL.

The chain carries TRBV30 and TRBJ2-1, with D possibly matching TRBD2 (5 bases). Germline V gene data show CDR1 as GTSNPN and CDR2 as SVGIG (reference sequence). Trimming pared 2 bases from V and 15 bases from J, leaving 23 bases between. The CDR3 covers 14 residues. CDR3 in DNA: TGTGCCTGGAGTCCCTCGCTCGTTATGCAAGAGGGGTTCTTC. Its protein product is CAWSPSLVMQEGFF.

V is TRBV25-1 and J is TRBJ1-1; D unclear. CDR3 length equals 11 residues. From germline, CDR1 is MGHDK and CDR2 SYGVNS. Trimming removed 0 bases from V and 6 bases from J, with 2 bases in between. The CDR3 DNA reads TGTGCCAGCAGTGAATATGCTGAAGCTTTCTTT. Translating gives CASSEYAEAFF.

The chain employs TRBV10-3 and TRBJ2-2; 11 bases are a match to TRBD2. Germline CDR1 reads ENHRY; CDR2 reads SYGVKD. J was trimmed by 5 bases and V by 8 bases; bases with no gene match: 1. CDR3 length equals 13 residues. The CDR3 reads CAIASGGTGELFF. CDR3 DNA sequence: TGTGCCATCGCTAGCGGGGGGACCGGGGAGCTGTTTTTT.

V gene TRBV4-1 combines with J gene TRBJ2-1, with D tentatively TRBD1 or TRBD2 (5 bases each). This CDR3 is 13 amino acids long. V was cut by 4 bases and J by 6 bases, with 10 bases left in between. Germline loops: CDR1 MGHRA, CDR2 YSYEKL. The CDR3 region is CASSRPGRNEQFF. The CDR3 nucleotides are TGCGCCAGCAGCCGACCGGGACGCAATGAGCAGTTCTTC.

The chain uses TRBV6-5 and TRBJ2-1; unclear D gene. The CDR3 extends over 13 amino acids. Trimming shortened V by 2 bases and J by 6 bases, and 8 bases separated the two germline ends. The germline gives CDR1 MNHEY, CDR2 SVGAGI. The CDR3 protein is CASSYGSANEQFF. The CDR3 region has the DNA TGTGCCAGCAGTTACGGTTCGGCCAATGAGCAGTTCTTC.

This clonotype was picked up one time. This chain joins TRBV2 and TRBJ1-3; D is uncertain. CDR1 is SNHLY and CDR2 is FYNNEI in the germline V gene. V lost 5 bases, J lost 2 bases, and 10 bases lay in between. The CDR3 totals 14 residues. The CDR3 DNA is TGTGCCAGCAGTTTGGGGAAAGCTGGAAACACCATATATTTT. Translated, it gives CASSLGKAGNTIYF.

The DNA of the CDR3 is TGTGCCAGCAGCTTGACAGGGTACAATGAGCAGTTCTTC. Protein: CASSLTGYNEQFF. The chain carries TRBV5-4 and TRBJ2-1; a possible D gene is TRBD1 (6 bases). This CDR3 region has 13 residues. Germline CDR1 is SGHNT and CDR2 is YYREEE (reference sequence). With 1 base removed from V and 4 bases from J, the gap between germline ends came to 6 bases.

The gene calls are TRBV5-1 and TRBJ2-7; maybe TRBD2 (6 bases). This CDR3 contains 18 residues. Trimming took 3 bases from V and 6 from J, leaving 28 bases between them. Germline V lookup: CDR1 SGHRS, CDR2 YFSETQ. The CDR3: CASSSHRGSGHFPLEQYF. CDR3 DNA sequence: TGCGCCAGCAGCTCCCATAGAGGAAGCGGGCATTTCCCCCTCGAGCAGTACTTC.

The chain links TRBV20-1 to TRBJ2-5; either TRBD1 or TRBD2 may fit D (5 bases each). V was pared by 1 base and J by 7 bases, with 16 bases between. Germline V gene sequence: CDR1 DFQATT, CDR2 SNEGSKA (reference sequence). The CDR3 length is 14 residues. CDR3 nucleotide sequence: TGCAGTGCTAGAGTTCGGGGCCCCTCTGGGACCCAGTACTTC. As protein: CSARVRGPSGTQYF.